This passage covers 13 T cell receptor beta chains from one sample sequenced in a study of T cells expressing NK-cell markers. Each CDR3 protein gets one entry in TCRdb, which reprocessed the 5' RACE reads and gives no DNA. The listing records about 440,000 distinct CDR3 sequences. The sequencing sample was made of blood T cells: a sorted CD56 or NKG2C T cell subset, CD4+ or CD8+ T cells, or bulk PBMC T cells (not recorded which). These receptor sequences come from a woman between 18 and 70 years old in good health.

This chain connects TRBV4-3 to TRBJ2-6; the D gene TCRdb calls, TRBD1, cannot be checked with no DNA. Germline lookup yields CDR1 LGHNA and CDR2 YSLEER. The CDR3 spans 17 residues. The chain's CDR3 is CASSQGAAGAGANVLTF.

The chain recombines TRBV15 with TRBJ2-7; TCRdb outputs TRBD2, but without DNA this stays unchecked. Germline CDR1 is LNHNV and CDR2 is YYDKDF (reference sequence). This CDR3 comprises 12 residues. This CDR3 is CATGDYYYEQYF.

V usage is TRBV28 and J usage is TRBJ1-1; as DNA is missing, the TRBD1 call by TCRdb cannot be tested. Germline V gives CDR1 MDHEN, CDR2 SYDVKM. This CDR3 is 13 amino acids long. The CDR3 here is CASLLRENTEAFF. The variable domain in full, completed from reference TRBV28 and TRBJ1-1, reads DVKVTQSSRYLVKRTGEKVFLECVQDMDHENMFWYRQDPGLGLRLIYFSYDVKMKEKGDIPEGYSVSREKKERFSLILESASTNQTSMYLCASLLRENTEAFFGQGTRLTVV.

This rearrangement joins TRBV20-1 to TRBJ2-7; as DNA is missing, the TRBD1 call by TCRdb cannot be tested. Germline V gene lookup returns CDR1 DFQATT and CDR2 SNEGSKA (reference sequence). This CDR3 has 13 amino acids. The CDR3 sequence: CSARRQGGYEQYF.

The J gene is TRBJ1-2, the V gene TRBV4-2; absent DNA, TCRdb's TRBD1 call cannot be checked. The germline CDR1 and CDR2 sequences are LGHNA and YNFKEQ. The CDR3 is 15 amino acids. This CDR3 reads CASSPRVGGGILYTF.

The CDR3: CASSEFDRGLAKNIQYF. V usage is TRBV7-9 and J usage is TRBJ2-4; TCRdb selects TRBD1, and the lack of DNA leaves this call unchecked. This CDR3 is built from 17 residues. CDR1 and CDR2 from the germline V gene are SEHNR and FQNEAQ (reference sequence).

The J gene is TRBJ2-5, the V gene TRBV29-1; without DNA, the TCRdb call of TRBD1 cannot be checked. The CDR3 is 12 amino acids. Germline V gene lookup returns CDR1 SQVTM and CDR2 ANQGSEA. This CDR3 is CSADRAQETQYF. The full variable domain, with the rest looked up from reference TRBV29-1 and TRBJ2-5, is SAVISQKPSRDICQRGTSLTIQCQVDSQVTMMFWYRQQPGQSLTLIATANQGSEATYESGFVIDKFPISRPNLTFSTLTVSNMSPEDSSIYLCSADRAQETQYFGPGTRLLVL.

V is TRBV7-2 and J is TRBJ2-1. The CDR3 length is 11 residues. Germline assignment: CDR1 SGHTA and CDR2 FQGNSA. CDR3: CASSWVYEQFF.

The chain couples TRBV12-3 or TRBV12-4 to TRBJ1-1; TCRdb names TRBD1, which stays unverified in the absence of DNA. This CDR3 is built from 14 residues. The CDR3 loop is CASSSGQGRGEAFF.

This chain joins TRBV29-1 and TRBJ2-2; the TRBD2 assignment by TCRdb is unverifiable without DNA. Germline-derived CDR1 and CDR2 are SQVTM and ANQGSEA. CDR3 length: 14 amino acids. CDR3 protein: CSVGELAGFGELFF.

The chain carries TRBV19 and TRBJ2-1; TCRdb's D call of TRBD2 is untestable without DNA. CDR1 is LNHDA, CDR2 SQIVND, per germline (reference sequence). This CDR3 region has 15 residues. CDR3 in amino acids: CASSILRGSYNEQFF.

The chain employs TRBV20-1 and TRBJ2-5; TCRdb names TRBD2, which stays unverified in the absence of DNA. The CDR3 covers 14 residues. Germline CDR1 is DFQATT and CDR2 is SNEGSKA (reference sequence). The CDR3 loop is CSASLAGVGETQYF.

The CDR3 here is CASSPRQGSEEQFF. The V call is TRBV12-3 or TRBV12-4, the J call TRBJ2-1; TCRdb returns TRBD1, unconfirmable since there is no DNA. This CDR3 region has 14 residues.